The 8 T cell receptor beta chains below come from one sample, sequenced in a study of regulatory T cells in long-lasting Graves disease. Documented time point: newly diagnosed GD, antithyroid drugs for less than 3 months. Following extraction of RNA from PBMCs, that RNA was used to make the TCR library. According to the study, TCR beta libraries were built with iRepertoire HTBI primers and CDR3-region Arm-PCR. TCRdb reanalysed the multiplex PCR reads using MiXCR and keeps one entry per CDR3 protein. This sample has roughly 430,000 distinct CDR3 sequences; over 15% occur once, and the top ten carry about 10%. The same sample was also studied in work on T cells in Graves' hyperthyroidism and ophthalmopathy.

The starting material was peripheral blood mononuclear cells (PBMCs), obtained at new diagnosis, from a patient treated with antithyroid drugs. These receptors originate from a woman aged 25-40 years with Graves disease.

This clonotype was seen many times. The CDR3 loop reads CASSLVRSPTDTQYF. The CDR3 region has the DNA TGTGCCAGCAGCTTAGTCAGGAGCCCCACAGATACGCAGTATTTT. The V and J genes are TRBV7-3 and TRBJ2-3; D is undetermined. Trimming removed 2 bases from V and 2 bases from J, with 11 bases in between. This CDR3 spans 15 amino acids. From germline, CDR1 is SGHTA and CDR2 FQGTGA.

This clonotype was detected ten times or more. This rearrangement joins TRBV28 to TRBJ2-7, with no clear D. This CDR3 is 13 amino acids long. V dropped 9 bases and J dropped 2 bases, with 14 bases sitting between them. CDR1 and CDR2 from the germline V gene are MDHEN and SYDVKM. The CDR3 here is CASTRRGPYEQYF. CDR3 nucleotides: TGTGCCAGTACAAGAAGAGGCCCCTACGAGCAGTACTTC. Drawing the rest from reference TRBV28 and TRBJ2-7, the complete variable domain is DVKVTQSSRYLVKRTGEKVFLECVQDMDHENMFWYRQDPGLGLRLIYFSYDVKMKEKGDIPEGYSVSREKKERFSLILESASTNQTSMYLCASTRRGPYEQYFGPGTRLTVT.

Regarding this clonotype: A much larger clone differs from this one at a single base, so this may be a read error. The genes are TRBV6-5 and TRBJ2-1; tentative D call: TRBD1 (6 bases). The length of the CDR3 is 15 residues. Trimming took off 4 bases at V and 10 bases at J, with 20 bases between the two ends. CDR1 and CDR2 (germline): MNHEY, SVGAGI. CDR3: CASSFGVRGSYEQFF. CDR3 bases: TGTGCCAGCAGTTTCGGAGTCAGGGGATCCTACGAGCAGTTCTTC.

Details on this clonotype: A read error may explain this, as a much larger clone is one base away. This chain connects TRBV5-5 to TRBJ2-3; D gene uncertain. The CDR3 has 15 amino acids. Per the germline V gene, CDR1 is SGHKS and CDR2 is YYEKEE (reference sequence). The ends were cut back, 4 bases at V and 4 bases at J, with 16 bases in the middle. The CDR3 protein is CASSTQSWPPDTQYF. The DNA for the CDR3 is TGTGCCAGCAGCACTCAGTCGTGGCCTCCAGATACGCAGTATTTT.

This clonotype was seen repeatedly, ten times or more. The chain couples TRBV2 to TRBJ2-1, with TRBD2 matching over 7 bases. Germline V gene data show CDR1 as SNHLY and CDR2 as FYNNEI. Trimming at V came to 6 bases and at J to 7 bases, leaving 6 bases not matched to a gene. This CDR3 is 13 amino acids long. The CDR3 is CASRPGTTNEQFF. The DNA for the CDR3 is TGTGCCAGCAGACCCGGGACTACAAATGAGCAGTTCTTC.

This clonotype was seen at least ten times. The genes are TRBV12-5 and TRBJ2-1, with TRBD1 as a possible D gene (6 bases). Per the germline V gene, CDR1 is LGHNT and CDR2 is FRNRAP. The V and J ends lost 3 bases and 12 bases respectively, with 18 bases between them. The CDR3 has 14 residues. The CDR3 loop is CASGLSTGSTGQFF. The CDR3, as DNA: TGTGCTAGTGGTTTATCGACAGGCAGCACGGGGCAGTTCTTC.

In this sample, this clonotype turned up many times. This chain's CDR3 is CASSQERSGRQFF. CDR3 sequence (DNA): TGTGCCAGCAGCCAAGAACGCAGCGGGAGACAGTTCTTC. The gene calls are TRBV3-1 and TRBJ2-1, with 8 bases lining up with TRBD2. This CDR3 comprises 13 residues. The germline gives CDR1 LGHDT, CDR2 YNNKEL (reference sequence). After removal of 0 bases from V and 13 bases from J, the junction contained 5 bases not matched to a gene.

This clonotype was seen repeatedly, ten times or more. This chain links TRBV9 with TRBJ2-1; D is possibly TRBD2 (6 bases). Trimming left V 2 bases short and J 4 bases short, with 16 bases between. The CDR3 is 16 residues long. Germline lookup yields CDR1 SGDLS and CDR2 YYNGEE. The chain's CDR3 is CASSVYREIGYNEQFF. The CDR3 DNA is TGTGCCAGCAGCGTCTATCGGGAGATCGGGTACAATGAGCAGTTCTTC. The entire variable domain, with the rest obtained from reference TRBV9 and TRBJ2-1, is as follows: DSGVTQTPKHLITATGQRVTLRCSPRSGDLSVYWYQQSLDQGLQFLIQYYNGEERAKGNILERFSAQQFPDLHSELNLSSLELGDSALYFCASSVYREIGYNEQFFGPGTRLTVL.